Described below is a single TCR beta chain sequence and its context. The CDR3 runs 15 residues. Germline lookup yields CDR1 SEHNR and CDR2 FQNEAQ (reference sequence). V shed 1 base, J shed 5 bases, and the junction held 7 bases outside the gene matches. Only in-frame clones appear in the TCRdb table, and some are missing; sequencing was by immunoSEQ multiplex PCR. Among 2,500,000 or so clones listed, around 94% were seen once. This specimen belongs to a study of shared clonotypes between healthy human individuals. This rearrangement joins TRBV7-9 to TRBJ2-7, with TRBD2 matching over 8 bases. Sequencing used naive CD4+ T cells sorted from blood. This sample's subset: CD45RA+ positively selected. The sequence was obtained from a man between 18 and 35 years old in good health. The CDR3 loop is CASSLGSGRSDEQYF. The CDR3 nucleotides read TGTGCCAGCAGCTTAGGAAGCGGGAGAAGCGACGAGCAGTACTTC.